This T cell receptor beta chain was recovered during a study of T cell repertoires in cytomegalovirus infection. At the level of the study: Both a matching HLA type and CMV infection were indicated by public TCR beta signatures. Overall study findings and caveats: Ex vivo, HLA-C-restricted CMV-specific TCR beta clonotypes prevailed over the rest of the response. Public TCR beta family frequency separated CMV-and-HLA carriers, including in an independent cohort.

One entry per CDR3 protein, called by TCRdb with MiXCR from the reads. The data show hundreds of thousands of distinct CDR3 sequences, with around 32% seen just once and 10% to 15% held by the top ten. Germline CDR1 SGHVS, CDR2 FQNEAQ. The CDR3 runs to 15 residues. Trimming removed 5 bases at V and 1 base at J, with 14 bases between. This clonotype was detected many times. The target antigen is unknown. The genes are TRBV7-8 and TRBJ1-2; tentatively, D is TRBD1 (5 bases). Sequenced material: cultured CD8+ T cells from PBMCs, taken from culture after CMV antigen stimulation. The clonotype was recovered from a human donor in good health (CMV status not recorded). Some clones in this sample may be carry-over from other donors' samples. The DNA of the CDR3 is TGTGCCAGCAGCGAGAGACAGATAATTAACTATGGCTACACCTTC. This codes for CASSERQIINYGYTF. The full variable domain, in which reference TRBV7-8 and TRBJ1-2 provide the parts outside the CDR3, is GAGVSQSPRYKVAKRGQDVALRCDPISGHVSLFWYQQALGQGPEFLTYFQNEAQLDKSGLPSDRFFAERPEGSVSTLKIQRTQQEDSAVYLCASSERQIINYGYTFGSGTRLTVV.